This T cell receptor (beta chain) emerged from a study of blood T cells in healthy people across ages (dated by TCRdb to 2013 to 2016). For the study in its entirety: In model experiments, roughly one uniquely barcoded TCR beta cDNA molecule per two T cells was captured by template switching. Using deep sequencing normalized with unique cDNA molecular identifiers, the study measured how TCR beta repertoire diversity changes with age. The donors were split into four age groups: young (average 16 years), middle-aged (roughly 39), aged (about 62) and long-lived (more than 80). To avoid experimental bias, donors of different ages were spread randomly across the sequencing lanes. Using the same blood draw, the study looked at two additional independent replicas of 1 million unique cDNA reads for two donors, one aged 18 to 30 and the other aged 80 or older. General conclusions and limits of the study: Compared with the aged group, more naive CD4+ T cells, fewer expanded clones and increased TCR diversity were shown by the long-lived group, suggesting age selection. Observed TCR beta diversity per million T cells fell roughly linearly with age, and a significant reduction was already apparent by age approximately 40. Bulk unsorted PBMC profiling prevented conclusive comparison of naive and antigen-experienced compartments. The CMV infection status of donors was not known, potentially confounding age-related changes in expanded clonotypes. Estimates of total diversity based on one million sequenced T cells were considered lower bounds and underestimates. Observed TCR beta diversity correlated strongly with the percentage of naive T cells measured by flow cytometry.

Donors were roughly 40 systemically healthy Caucasian individuals from Russia aged 6 to 90 years. Ten milliliters of peripheral blood were collected from each donor into EDTA-treated Vacutainer tubes. Ficoll-Paque density-gradient centrifugation was used to isolate PBMCs, with at least 6 million per sample. Total RNA was extracted from PBMCs with Trizol reagent, with at least 5.5 micrograms obtained per sample. For every donor, an aliquot of PBMCs went through flow cytometry to measure the percentages of naive CD45RAhigh/CD27high T cells. The library was built by means of 5' RACE. The sequencer was an Illumina HiSeq 2500. A second PCR of 7 to 11 cycles was performed with a sample-barcoded 5' primer and a J-beta primer mix. A template-switch 5' adaptor carrying 12 random nucleotides introduced a unique molecular identifier onto each TCR beta cDNA molecule. Each sample yielded at least 3 million CDR3-containing paired-end reads. First-strand cDNA synthesis was performed from all RNA using the Mint cDNA synthesis kit, with priming by a TRBC-specific oligonucleotide. Following uracil-DNA glycosylase treatment, all cDNA underwent a first 18-cycle PCR with the universal primers M1SS and BC2_uni_R. As for the authors' bioinformatics: Normalization of each sample was performed by random selection of 1 million high-quality reads, each carrying a distinct molecular identifier. Reads with shared molecular identifiers were discarded instead of being binned into consensus sequences. MiTCR, set to a Q25 quality threshold and the strictest error-elimination algorithm, was used for CDR3 identification, clonotype clustering and error correction. A nonparametric unseen species model with Euler transformation was used to estimate a lower bound on total TCR beta diversity. TCRdb reworked the public reads: Q25 trimming with fastp, MiXCR clone assembly, productive beta chains retained. Every CDR3 protein is listed once, alongside the most common genes and DNA of its rows. TCRdb's processing, not the study's, gives the V and J calls here. In this sample the table shows over 1,500,000 distinct CDR3 sequences, roughly 52% of which occur a single time. 2.1% of the sample goes to the ten largest clones.

The CDR3, from cysteine to phenylalanine, totals 17 residues. The DNA shown is the 51-base CDR3, in frame from base 1. The germline V gene sets CDR1 to SGHTA and CDR2 to FQGNSA. This clonotype was detected a few times. Its antigen remains unidentified. No much larger clone is present one base from it, and per-base qualities are unavailable. Specimen: blood. This sequence uses TRBV7-2 and TRBJ2-4, with TRBD2 identical over 7 junction bases. TRBJ2-5 matches the DNA end more closely, so the J call is doubtful. The receptor's source is a woman in her thirties or forties in good health. CDR3 protein: CASSLPTGLVGWETQYF. In nucleotides, the sequence is TGTGCCAGCAGCCTCCCAACCGGACTAGTGGGGTGGGAGACCCAGTACTTC.